This T cell receptor (beta chain) was documented in a study of T-cell reconstitution after alpha-beta-depleted transplantation in children. Trimming at V came to 7 bases and at J to 8 bases, leaving 10 bases not matched to a gene. CDR1 ENHRY and CDR2 SYGVKD come from the germline V gene. This CDR3 comprises 14 residues. Researchers prepared the TCRbeta library using unique molecular identifiers, the study reports. MiXCR, applied by TCRdb to the PCR reads, yields one record per CDR3 protein. The data hold some 200,000 distinct CDR3 sequences, with roughly a tenth observed a single time. This clonotype was picked up many times.

This TCR derives from a human donor who donated a stem cell graft to a child with acute lymphoblastic leukemia. The sequencing used PBMCs from the stem cell graft donor, collected from the stem cell graft. The V and J genes are TRBV10-3 and TRBJ2-1; 8 bases match TRBD2. The CDR3 protein is CAINLAGQTYEQFF. CDR3 bases: TGTGCCATCAATTTAGCGGGGCAGACTTATGAGCAGTTCTTC.